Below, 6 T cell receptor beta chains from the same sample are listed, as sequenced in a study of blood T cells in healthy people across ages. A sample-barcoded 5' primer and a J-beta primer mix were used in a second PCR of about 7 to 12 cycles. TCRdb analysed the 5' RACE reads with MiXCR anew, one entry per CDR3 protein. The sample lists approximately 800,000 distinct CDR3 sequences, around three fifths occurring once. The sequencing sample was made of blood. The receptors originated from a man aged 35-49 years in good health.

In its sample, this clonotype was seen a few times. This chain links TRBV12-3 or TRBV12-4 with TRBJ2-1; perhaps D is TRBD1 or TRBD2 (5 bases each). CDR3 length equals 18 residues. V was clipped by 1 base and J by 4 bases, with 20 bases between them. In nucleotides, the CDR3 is TGTGCCAGCAGTTTAGTCGGGGATGGGGGAGCGGCTTACAATGAGCAGTTCTTC. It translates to CASSLVGDGGAAYNEQFF.

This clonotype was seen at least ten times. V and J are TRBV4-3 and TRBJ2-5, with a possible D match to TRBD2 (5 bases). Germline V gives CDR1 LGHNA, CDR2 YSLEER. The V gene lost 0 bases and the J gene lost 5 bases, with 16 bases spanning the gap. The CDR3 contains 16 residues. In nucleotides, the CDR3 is TGCGCCAGCAGCCAAGAATACGGGATAGCTGGGGAGACCCAGTACTTC. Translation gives CASSQEYGIAGETQYF.

The DNA of the CDR3 is TGTGCCAGCGGGATGGGCGTGGATACGCAGTATTTT. Amino acid sequence: CASGMGVDTQYF. V and J are TRBV9 and TRBJ2-3, with no clear D. The germline CDR1 and CDR2 sequences are SGDLS and YYNGEE. Trimming took off 7 bases at V and 6 bases at J, with 12 bases between the two ends. This CDR3 comprises 12 residues.

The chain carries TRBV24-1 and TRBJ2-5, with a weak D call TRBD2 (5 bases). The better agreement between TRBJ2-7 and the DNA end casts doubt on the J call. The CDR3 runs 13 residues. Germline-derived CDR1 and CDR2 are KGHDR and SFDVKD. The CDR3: CATSDNEGYEQYF. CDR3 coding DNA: TGTGCCACCAGTGACAATGAGGGCTACGAGCAGTACTTC.

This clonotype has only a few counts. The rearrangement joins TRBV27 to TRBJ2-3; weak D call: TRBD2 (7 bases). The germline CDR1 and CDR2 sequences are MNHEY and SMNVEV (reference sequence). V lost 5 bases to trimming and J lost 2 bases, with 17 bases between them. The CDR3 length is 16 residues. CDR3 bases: TGTGCCAGCAGTCCCCGAGGGGGGGGAGACACAGATACGCAGTATTTT. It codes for CASSPRGGGDTDTQYF.

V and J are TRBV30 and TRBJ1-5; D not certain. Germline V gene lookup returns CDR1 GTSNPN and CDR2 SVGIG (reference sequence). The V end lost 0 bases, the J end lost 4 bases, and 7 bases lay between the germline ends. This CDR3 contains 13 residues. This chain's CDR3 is CAWSVERNQPQHF. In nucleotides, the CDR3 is TGTGCCTGGAGTGTCGAACGGAATCAGCCCCAGCATTTT. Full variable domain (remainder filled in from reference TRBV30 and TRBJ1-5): SQTIHQWPATLVQPVGSPLSLECTVEGTSNPNLYWYRQAAGRGLQLLFYSVGIGQISSEVPQNLSASRPQDRQFILSSKKLLLSDSGFYLCAWSVERNQPQHFGDGTRLSIL.